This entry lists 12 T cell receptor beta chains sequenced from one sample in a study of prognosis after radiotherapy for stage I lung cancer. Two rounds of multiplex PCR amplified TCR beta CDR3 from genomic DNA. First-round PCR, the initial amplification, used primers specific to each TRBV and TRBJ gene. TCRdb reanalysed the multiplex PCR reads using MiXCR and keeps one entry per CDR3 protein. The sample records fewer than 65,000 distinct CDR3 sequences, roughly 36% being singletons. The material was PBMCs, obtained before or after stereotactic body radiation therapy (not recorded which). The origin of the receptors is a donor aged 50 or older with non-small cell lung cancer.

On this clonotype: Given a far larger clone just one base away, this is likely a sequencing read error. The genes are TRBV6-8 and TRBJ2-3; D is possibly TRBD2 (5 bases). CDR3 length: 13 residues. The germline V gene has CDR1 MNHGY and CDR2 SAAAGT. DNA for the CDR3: TGTGCCATCAGTTTGGGAGCGTTGGATACGCAGTATTTT. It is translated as CAISLGALDTQYF.

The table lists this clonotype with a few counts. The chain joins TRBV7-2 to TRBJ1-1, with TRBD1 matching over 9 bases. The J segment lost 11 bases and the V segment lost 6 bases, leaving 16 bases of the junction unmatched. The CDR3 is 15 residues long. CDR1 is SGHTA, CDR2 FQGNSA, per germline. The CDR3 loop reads CASRPTGTGRHRAFF. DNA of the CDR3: TGTGCCAGCAGACCTACCGGGACAGGGCGCCACAGGGCTTTCTTT.

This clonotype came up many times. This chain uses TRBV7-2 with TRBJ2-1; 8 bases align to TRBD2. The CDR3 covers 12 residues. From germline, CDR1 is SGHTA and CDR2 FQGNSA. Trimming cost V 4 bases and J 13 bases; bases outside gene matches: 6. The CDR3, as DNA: TGTGCCAGCAGCTCCTCGGGAGGGCCTCAGTTCTTC. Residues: CASSSSGGPQFF.

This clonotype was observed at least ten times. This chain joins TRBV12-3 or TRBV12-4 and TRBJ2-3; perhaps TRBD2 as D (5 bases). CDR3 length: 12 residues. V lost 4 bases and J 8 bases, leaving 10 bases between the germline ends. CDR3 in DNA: TGTGCCAGCAGTTCGGGGTCAGCTACGCAGTATTTT. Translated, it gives CASSSGSATQYF.

CDR3 sequence: CANTPGGVASDQYF. The CDR3 DNA reads TGTGCCAACACCCCTGGGGGGGTGGCAAGCGATCAGTACTTC. This sequence joins TRBV11-3 and TRBJ2-7; 7 bases line up with TRBD2. This CDR3 region has 14 residues. The J segment lost 10 bases and the V segment lost 10 bases, leaving 19 bases of the junction unmatched. Looked up from germline, CDR1 is SGHNT and CDR2 is YENEEA. The entire variable domain, with the rest obtained from reference TRBV11-3 and TRBJ2-7, is as follows: EAGVVQSPRYKIIEKKQPVAFWCNPISGHNTLYWYLQNLGQGPELLIRYENEEAVDDSQLPKDRFSAERLKGVDSTLKIQPAELGDSAVYLCANTPGGVASDQYFGPGTRLTVT.

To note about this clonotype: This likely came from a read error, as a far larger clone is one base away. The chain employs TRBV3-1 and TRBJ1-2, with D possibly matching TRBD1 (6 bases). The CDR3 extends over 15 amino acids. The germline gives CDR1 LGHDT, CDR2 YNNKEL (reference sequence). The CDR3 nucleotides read TGTGTCAGCAGTGCTCCCGGGACACTTAACTATGGCTACACCTTC. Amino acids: CVSSAPGTLNYGYTF.

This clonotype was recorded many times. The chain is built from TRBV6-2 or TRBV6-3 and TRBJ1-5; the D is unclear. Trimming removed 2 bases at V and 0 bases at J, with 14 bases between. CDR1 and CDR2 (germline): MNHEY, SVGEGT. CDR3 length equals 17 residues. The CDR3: CASSYPGRANSNQPQHF. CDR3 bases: TGTGCCAGCAGTTACCCGGGCCGCGCTAATAGCAATCAGCCCCAGCATTTT.

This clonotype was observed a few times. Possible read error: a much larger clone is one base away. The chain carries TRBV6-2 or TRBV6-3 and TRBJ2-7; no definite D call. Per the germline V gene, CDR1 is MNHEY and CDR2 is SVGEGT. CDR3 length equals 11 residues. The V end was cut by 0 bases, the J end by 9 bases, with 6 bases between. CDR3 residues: CASSYSRRQYF. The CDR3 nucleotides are TGTGCCAGCAGTTACTCCCGGAGGCAGTACTTC.

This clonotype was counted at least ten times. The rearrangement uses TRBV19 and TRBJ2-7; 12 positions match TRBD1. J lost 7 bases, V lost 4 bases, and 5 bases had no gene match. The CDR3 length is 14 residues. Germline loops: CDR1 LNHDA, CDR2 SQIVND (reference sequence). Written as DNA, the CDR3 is TGTGCCAGTAGTAGGGGACAGGGGGCGGAAGAGCAGTACTTC. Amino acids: CASSRGQGAEEQYF. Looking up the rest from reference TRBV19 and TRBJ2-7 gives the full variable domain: DGGITQSPKYLFRKEGQNVTLSCEQNLNHDAMYWYRQDPGQGLRLIYYSQIVNDFQKGDIAEGYSVSREKKESFPLTVTSAQKNPTAFYLCASSRGQGAEEQYFGPGTRLTVT.

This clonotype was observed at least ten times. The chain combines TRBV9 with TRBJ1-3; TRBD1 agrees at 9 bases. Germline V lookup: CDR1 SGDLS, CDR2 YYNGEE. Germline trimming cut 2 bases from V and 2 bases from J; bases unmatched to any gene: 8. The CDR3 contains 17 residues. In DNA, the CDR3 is TGTGCCAGCAGCGTGGGGGACAGGGCTCTAGCTGGAAACACCATATATTTT. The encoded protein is CASSVGDRALAGNTIYF.

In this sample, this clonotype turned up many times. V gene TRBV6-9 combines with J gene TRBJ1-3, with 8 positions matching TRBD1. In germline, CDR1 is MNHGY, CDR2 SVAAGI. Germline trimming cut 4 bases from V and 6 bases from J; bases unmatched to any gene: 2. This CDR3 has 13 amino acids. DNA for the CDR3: TGTGCCAGCAGTTCGACAGGGGCAAACACCATATATTTT. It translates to CASSSTGANTIYF.

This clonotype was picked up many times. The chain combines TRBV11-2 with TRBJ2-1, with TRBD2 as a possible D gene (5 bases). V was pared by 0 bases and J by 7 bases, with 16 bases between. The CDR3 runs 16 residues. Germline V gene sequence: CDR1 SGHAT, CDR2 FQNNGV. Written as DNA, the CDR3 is TGTGCCAGCAGCTTAGATTCTCGAGGGAGAGGGAATGAGCAGTTCTTC. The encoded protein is CASSLDSRGRGNEQFF.